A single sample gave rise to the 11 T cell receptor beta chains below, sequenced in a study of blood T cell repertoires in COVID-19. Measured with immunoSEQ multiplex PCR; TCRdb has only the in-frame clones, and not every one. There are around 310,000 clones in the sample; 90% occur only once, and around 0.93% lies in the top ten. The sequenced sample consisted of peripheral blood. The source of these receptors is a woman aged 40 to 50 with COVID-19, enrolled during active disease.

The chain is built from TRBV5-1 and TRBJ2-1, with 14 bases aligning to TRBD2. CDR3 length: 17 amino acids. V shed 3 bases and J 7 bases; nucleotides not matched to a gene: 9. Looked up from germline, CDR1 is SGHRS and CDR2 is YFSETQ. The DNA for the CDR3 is TGCGCCAGCAGCTCACAGGGACTAGCGGGGGTGGGGAATGAGCAGTTCTTC. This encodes CASSSQGLAGVGNEQFF.

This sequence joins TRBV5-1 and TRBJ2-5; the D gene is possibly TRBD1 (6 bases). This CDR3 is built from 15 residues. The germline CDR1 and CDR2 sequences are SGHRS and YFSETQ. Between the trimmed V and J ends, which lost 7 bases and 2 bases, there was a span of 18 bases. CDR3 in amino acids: CASLYLPGTQETQYF. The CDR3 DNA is TGCGCCAGCCTCTACCTACCCGGGACACAAGAGACCCAGTACTTC.

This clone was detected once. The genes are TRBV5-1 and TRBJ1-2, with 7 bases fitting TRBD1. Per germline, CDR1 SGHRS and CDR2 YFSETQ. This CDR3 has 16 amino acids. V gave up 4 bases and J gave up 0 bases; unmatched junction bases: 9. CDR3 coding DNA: TGCGCCAGCAGCATCCCGGACAGGATGACTAACTATGGCTACACCTTC. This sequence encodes CASSIPDRMTNYGYTF.

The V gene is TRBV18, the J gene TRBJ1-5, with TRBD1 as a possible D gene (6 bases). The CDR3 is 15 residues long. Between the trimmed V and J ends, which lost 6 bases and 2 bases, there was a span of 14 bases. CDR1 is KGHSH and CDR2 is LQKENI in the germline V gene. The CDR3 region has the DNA TGTGCCAGCTCCGAGTGGTACAGGGGCAATCAGCCCCAGCATTTT. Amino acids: CASSEWYRGNQPQHF.

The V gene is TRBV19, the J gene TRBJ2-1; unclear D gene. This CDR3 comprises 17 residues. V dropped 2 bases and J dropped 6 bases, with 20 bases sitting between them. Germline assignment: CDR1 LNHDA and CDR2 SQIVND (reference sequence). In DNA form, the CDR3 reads TGTGCCAGTAGTATATGGAGAGGCACCTCACGTGGCAATGAGCAGTTCTTC. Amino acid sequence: CASSIWRGTSRGNEQFF.

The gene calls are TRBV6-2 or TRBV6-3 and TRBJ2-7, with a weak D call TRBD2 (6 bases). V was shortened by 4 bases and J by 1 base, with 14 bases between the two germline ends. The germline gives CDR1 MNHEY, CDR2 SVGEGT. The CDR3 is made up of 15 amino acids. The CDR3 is CASSSIRDFSYEQYF. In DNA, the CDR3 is TGTGCCAGCAGTTCCATCCGGGACTTTTCCTACGAGCAGTACTTC.

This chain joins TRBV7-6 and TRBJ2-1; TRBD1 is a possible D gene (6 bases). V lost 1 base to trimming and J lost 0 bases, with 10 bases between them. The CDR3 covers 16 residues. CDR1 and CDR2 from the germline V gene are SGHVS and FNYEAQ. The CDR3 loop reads CASSLGQGSSYNEQFF. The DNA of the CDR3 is TGTGCCAGCAGCTTAGGCCAGGGGAGCTCCTACAATGAGCAGTTCTTC.

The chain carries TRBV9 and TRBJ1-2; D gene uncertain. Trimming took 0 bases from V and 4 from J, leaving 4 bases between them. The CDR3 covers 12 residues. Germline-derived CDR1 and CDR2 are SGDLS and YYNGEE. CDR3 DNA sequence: TGTGCCAGCAGCGTAGGCGTCTATGGCTACACCTTC. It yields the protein CASSVGVYGYTF.

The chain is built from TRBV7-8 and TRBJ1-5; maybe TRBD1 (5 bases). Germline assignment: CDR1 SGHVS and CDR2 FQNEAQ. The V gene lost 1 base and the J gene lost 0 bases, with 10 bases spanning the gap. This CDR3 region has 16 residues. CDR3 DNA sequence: TGTGCCAGCAGCTTAGGTGGGCAGGGTAGCAATCAGCCCCAGCATTTT. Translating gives CASSLGGQGSNQPQHF. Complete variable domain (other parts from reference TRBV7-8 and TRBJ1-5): GAGVSQSPRYKVAKRGQDVALRCDPISGHVSLFWYQQALGQGPEFLTYFQNEAQLDKSGLPSDRFFAERPEGSVSTLKIQRTQQEDSAVYLCASSLGGQGSNQPQHFGDGTRLSIL.

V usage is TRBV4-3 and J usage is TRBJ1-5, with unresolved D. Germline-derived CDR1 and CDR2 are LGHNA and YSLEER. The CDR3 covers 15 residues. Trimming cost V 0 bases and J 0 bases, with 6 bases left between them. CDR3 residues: CASSQDGDSNQPQHF. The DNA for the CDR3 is TGCGCCAGCAGCCAAGACGGAGATAGCAATCAGCCCCAGCATTTT.

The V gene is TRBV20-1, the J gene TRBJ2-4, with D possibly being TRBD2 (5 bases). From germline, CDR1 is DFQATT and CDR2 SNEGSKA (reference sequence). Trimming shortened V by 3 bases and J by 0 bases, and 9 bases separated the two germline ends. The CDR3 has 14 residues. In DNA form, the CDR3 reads TGCAGTGCTAGTGAACTAGGAGCCAAAAACATTCAGTACTTC. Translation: CSASELGAKNIQYF.